Below are 14 T cell receptor beta chains sequenced from a single sample in a study of identical twins. A single record per CDR3 protein comes from TCRdb applying MiXCR to the 5' RACE reads. The repertoire has more than 1.5 million distinct CDR3 sequences, around 33% of them found once; the top ten carry over 0.25%. Sequenced material: cord blood. The source is a newborn girl in good health.

This sequence joins TRBV5-1 and TRBJ2-4; D not resolved. The V end lost 7 bases, the J end lost 13 bases, and 27 bases lay between the germline ends. The CDR3 runs to 15 residues. Germline lookup yields CDR1 SGHRS and CDR2 YFSETQ. The CDR3 DNA is TGCGCCAGCCGCCCCGGGTCCCTTTATACCTATGAGCAGTACTTC. Its translation: CASRPGSLYTYEQYF.

In this sample, this clonotype turned up a few times. This sequence joins TRBV6-1 and TRBJ1-6, with 9 nucleotides matching TRBD1. The V segment lost 3 bases and the J segment 9 bases; nucleotides outside the gene matches: 3. CDR3 size: 14 residues. Germline V gene lookup returns CDR1 MNHNS and CDR2 SASEGT. The CDR3 DNA reads TGTGCCAGCAGTGAGACAGGGGGAAGTTCACCCCTCCACTTT. This gives the protein CASSETGGSSPLHF.

This chain uses TRBV2 with TRBJ2-4; D not resolved. The J call may not be correct, given that the DNA end is closer to TRBJ2-7. CDR3 size: 15 residues. Germline CDR1 is SNHLY and CDR2 is FYNNEI. In DNA form, the CDR3 reads TGTGCCAGCAGTGATTGGCAGGTCGTCGCCTACGAGCAGTACTTC. Translating gives CASSDWQVVAYEQYF.

This clonotype was observed a single time. The V call is TRBV6-5, the J call TRBJ1-5; TRBD1 agrees at 7 bases. Germline loops: CDR1 MNHEY, CDR2 SVGAGI. The CDR3 is 13 residues long. With V trimmed by 6 bases and J by 7 bases, 6 bases remained unmatched. The CDR3 bases are TGTGCCAGCAGCCAGGGGGGGGAGCAGCCCCAGCATTTT. It encodes CASSQGGEQPQHF.

This clonotype was found once. The chain has TRBV3-1 and TRBJ2-7, with D perhaps TRBD2 (6 bases). Germline V gene sequence: CDR1 LGHDT, CDR2 YNNKEL (reference sequence). The CDR3 runs 13 residues. The ends were cut back, 4 bases at V and 8 bases at J, with 15 bases in the middle. CDR3 in amino acids: CASSPNRGKQQYF. The CDR3 nucleotides read TGTGCCAGCAGCCCCAATCGGGGGAAGCAGCAGTACTTC.

This clonotype has only a few counts. The chain is built from TRBV20-1 and TRBJ2-1; perhaps TRBD1 as D (5 bases). Germline lookup yields CDR1 DFQATT and CDR2 SNEGSKA (reference sequence). The CDR3 contains 13 residues. The V end lost 7 bases, the J end lost 0 bases, and 10 bases lay between the germline ends. The DNA of the CDR3 is TGCAGTGGGGGCTCCAGCTCCTACAATGAGCAGTTCTTC. It translates to CSGGSSSYNEQFF.

This clonotype was detected only a few times. This chain connects TRBV20-1 to TRBJ1-1; maybe TRBD1 (5 bases). The CDR3 spans 13 residues. CDR1 is DFQATT, CDR2 SNEGSKA, per germline (reference sequence). Trimming removed 5 bases from V and 0 bases from J, with 10 bases in between. CDR3 DNA sequence: TGCAGTGCTGGGACTGATATGAACACTGAAGCTTTCTTT. It codes for CSAGTDMNTEAFF.

This clonotype was detected a few times. The chain has TRBV2 and TRBJ2-7; 11 nucleotides agree with TRBD1. CDR1 is SNHLY, CDR2 FYNNEI, per germline. The ends lost 4 bases at V and 4 bases at J; junction bases unmatched: 3. The CDR3 sequence is 14 residues long. The CDR3 is CASSGGQGGYEQYF. CDR3 sequence (DNA): TGTGCCAGCAGTGGGGGACAGGGGGGGTACGAGCAGTACTTC.

This sequence joins TRBV4-2 and TRBJ2-7; 9 bases align to TRBD1. The CDR3 has 14 residues. Germline V gene sequence: CDR1 LGHNA, CDR2 YNFKEQ. The trim removed 1 base at V and 4 bases at J, leaving 2 bases unmatched. The CDR3 protein is CASSQAQGAYEQYF. In nucleotides, the CDR3 is TGTGCCAGCAGCCAAGCACAGGGGGCTTACGAGCAGTACTTC.

This clonotype turned up a few times. V and J are TRBV7-9 and TRBJ2-7; either TRBD1 or TRBD2 may supply D (6 bases each). The CDR3 spans 15 residues. Germline lookup yields CDR1 SEHNR and CDR2 FQNEAQ (reference sequence). Trimming removed 2 bases from V and 3 bases from J, with 14 bases in between. The CDR3 here is CASSLTGGGNYEQYF. CDR3 nucleotides: TGTGCCAGCAGCTTAACCGGGGGCGGGAACTACGAGCAGTACTTC.

V and J are TRBV27 and TRBJ1-6, with TRBD1 as a possible D gene (6 bases). With 5 bases removed from V and 7 bases from J, the gap between germline ends came to 18 bases. This CDR3 has 16 residues. Germline-derived CDR1 and CDR2 are MNHEY and SMNVEV (reference sequence). CDR3: CASSIQQGRSNSPLHF. CDR3 bases: TGTGCCAGCAGTATCCAACAGGGTAGATCCAATTCACCCCTCCACTTT.

This rearrangement joins TRBV12-3 or TRBV12-4 to TRBJ1-4; D is uncertain. Trimming took 3 bases from V and 10 from J, leaving 6 bases between them. This CDR3 spans 11 amino acids. The CDR3 DNA reads as TGTGCCAGCAGTTTCAACGGAAAACTGTTTTTT. This translates into CASSFNGKLFF.

Only a few counts were recorded for this clonotype. The V gene is TRBV6-6, the J gene TRBJ2-5; 7 bases are shared with TRBD1. This CDR3 spans 14 amino acids. The ends lost 7 bases at V and 8 bases at J; junction bases unmatched: 13. Germline V CDR1 and CDR2: MNHNY, SVGAGI (reference sequence). CDR3 protein: CASTIPSAGGTQYF. The CDR3 nucleotides are TGTGCCAGCACAATTCCCTCGGCAGGGGGTACCCAGTACTTC.

This clonotype was seen only a few times. The rearrangement joins TRBV11-2 to TRBJ2-4, with D possibly being TRBD2 (6 bases). The CDR3 is 15 amino acids. Per the germline V gene, CDR1 is SGHAT and CDR2 is FQNNGV. V was cut by 2 bases and J by 7 bases, with 15 bases left in between. CDR3 DNA sequence: TGTGCCAGCAGCTTATGGGGGGTCGGGGCGAACATTCAGTACTTC. Its translation: CASSLWGVGANIQYF.